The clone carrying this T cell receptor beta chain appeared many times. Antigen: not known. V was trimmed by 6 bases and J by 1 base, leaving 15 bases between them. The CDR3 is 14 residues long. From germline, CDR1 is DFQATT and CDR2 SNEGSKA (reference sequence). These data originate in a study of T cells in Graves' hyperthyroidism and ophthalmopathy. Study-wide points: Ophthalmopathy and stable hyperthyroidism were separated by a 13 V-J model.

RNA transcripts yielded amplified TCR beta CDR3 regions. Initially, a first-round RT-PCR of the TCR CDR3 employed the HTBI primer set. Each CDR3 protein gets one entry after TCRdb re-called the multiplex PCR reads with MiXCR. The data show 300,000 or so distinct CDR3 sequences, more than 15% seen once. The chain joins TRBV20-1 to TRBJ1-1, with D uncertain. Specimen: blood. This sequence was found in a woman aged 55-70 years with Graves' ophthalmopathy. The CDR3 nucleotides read TGCAGTGCCATCCCCGGCGGTACGAACACTGAAGCTTTCTTT. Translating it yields CSAIPGGTNTEAFF.